This record looks at one TCR beta chain sequence and its context. Its target antigen remains unknown. Qualities for individual bases were not recorded, and no much larger clone is one base off. Whole blood was collected in K2EDTA tubes by collaborating institutions according to the institutions' own protocols. Collaborator samples were shipped for TCRbeta analysis as frozen whole blood, isolated PBMCs, or DNA extracted from either sample type. This sample is drawn from a study of blood T cell repertoires in COVID-19 (dated by TCRdb to 2020 to 2022). Describing the broader study: Samples from collaborators originated in the United States, Italy and Spain and spanned both the acute and convalescent phases of COVID-19. Sample metadata almost always included a de-identified subject ID, COVID-19 status, age in years and sex. The repertoires were released in a freely available public database meant as a resource for research on the immune response to SARS-CoV-2. Subjects who had been exposed to COVID-19, were actively infected with it, or had recovered from it provided the deeply sampled blood TCRbeta repertoires that made up the dataset. The samples were drawn from the first 160 participants of the ongoing ImmuneRACE study and from some 1,300 subjects provided by 6 global collaborators. The material from the prospective study consisted of cDNA or gDNA derived from T cells, B-cell-depleted T cells, or PBMCs. Where HLA class I and class II types were available, the types were taken from metadata supplied by the sample provider, not from assay-based typing.

From the cysteine up to the phenylalanine, the CDR3 has a length of 19 residues. The only DNA kept is the CDR3, 57 bases in frame from the first base. Compared with germline, V lacks 0 bases and J lacks 9 bases; bases without a gene match: 19. The germline V gene supplies CDR1 LGHNT and CDR2 FRNRAP. Findings and caveats that apply to the study as a whole: Clinical and demographic metadata were provided uncurated, with the amount varying by source and participant.

The immunoSEQ Assay, a bias-controlled multiplex PCR, was used to amplify TCRbeta CDR3 regions from genomic DNA. The original methods were these. The number of nucleated cells in each sample was estimated from the amplification of reference gene primers within the assay. To quantify the absolute abundance of each unique TCRbeta CDR3 rearrangement, sequence reads were collapsed and filtered. For each sample, productive Simpson clonality was calculated as the square root of Simpson's diversity index over productive rearrangements. What TCRdb holds here is the immuneACCESS table cut down to in-frame rearrangements. Part of the clones is not present; checked against another copy, under half of the missing clones reflect an unresolved V gene, and the others are unexplained. V and J calls and clone size are given by that table; D and trimming were obtained from the DNA. This sample has about 170,000 clones in its table, and approximately 86% of those were observed once. The ten largest clones take up under 3.5% of the sample.

The rearranged chain carries TRBV12-5 and TRBJ2-1; 8 bases in the middle match TRBD2. Sequenced material: peripheral blood. This TCR came from a man between 65 and 80 years old with acute or convalescent COVID-19. The CDR3 loop reads CASGLVQKEAVAGKGEQFF. The bases are TGTGCTAGTGGTTTGGTACAAAAAGAGGCGGTAGCGGGAAAGGGTGAGCAGTTCTTC.